This T cell receptor beta chain was recovered during a study of blood T cell repertoires in COVID-19. Overall study: Material from acute and convalescent COVID-19 was sourced from the United States, Italy and Spain. PBMCs, B-cell-depleted T cells, or T cells provided the cDNA or gDNA that made up the material.

Trimming removed 6 bases from V and 7 bases from J, with 15 bases in between. The CDR3 runs 13 residues. In the source study's methods: Amplification of reference gene primers provided the estimated nucleated cell counts. Using immunoSEQ multiplex PCR, the repertoire was profiled, and TCRdb retains in-frame clones only, with some absent. V, J and clone size are those of that table, while D and trimming were read from the DNA. The sample lists approximately 250,000 clones, 84% seen once, with 4.2% in the top ten. J is TRBJ1-2 and V is TRBV12-3 or TRBV12-4; unclear D gene. The sample consisted of peripheral blood. The source of this sequence is a man aged 55 to 70 with acute or convalescent COVID-19. The CDR3 coding sequence is TGTGCCAGCAGACCCTTGCTAGTGGGTGGCTACACCTTC. Translated, it gives CASRPLLVGGYTF.